The 31 T cell receptor beta chains below come from one sample, sequenced in a study of T cells in localized non-small cell lung cancer (dated by TCRdb to 2019 to 2021). Library creation used the immunoSEQ multiplex PCR assay. Entries here come from immuneACCESS through TCRdb and include only in-frame sequences with V and J called. Some clones fail to appear in such tables; in the studies checked, an unresolved V gene covers under half of the shortfall, and the cause of the remainder is unknown. The sample yields about 41,000 clones; 88% were counted once. Together, the top ten hold more than 2% of the sample. Here the sequenced sample was peripheral blood, taken before any cancer treatment. These receptors were taken from a female donor of 60 years or more with stage I squamous cell lung carcinoma.

This chain links TRBV20-1 with TRBJ1-5, with D unclear. The CDR3 loop spans 11 amino acids. Trimming pared 3 bases from V and 5 bases from J, leaving 5 bases between. The germline CDR1 and CDR2 sequences are DFQATT and SNEGSKA (reference sequence). CDR3 coding DNA: TGCAGTGCTAGTAGGGATCAGCCCCAGCATTTT. Translating gives CSASRDQPQHF.

The V and J genes are TRBV5-1 and TRBJ1-2, with D possibly matching TRBD1 (5 bases). The germline gives CDR1 SGHRS, CDR2 YFSETQ. The CDR3 contains 15 residues. V was trimmed by 1 base and J by 6 bases, leaving 16 bases between them. The CDR3 DNA reads as TGCGCCAGCAGCTTGTCAGTCTCGGCAGGGAATGGCTACACCTTC. Protein: CASSLSVSAGNGYTF.

The genes are TRBV6-5 and TRBJ1-4; D gene uncertain. The CDR3 is 14 residues long. V lost 6 bases and J 6 bases, leaving 14 bases between the germline ends. Per the germline V gene, CDR1 is MNHEY and CDR2 is SVGAGI. CDR3: CASRGSGYDEKLFF. DNA for the CDR3: TGTGCCAGCAGAGGCTCGGGTTACGATGAAAAACTGTTTTTT.

The rearrangement uses TRBV5-8 and TRBJ2-1; 12 bases align to TRBD2. Unmatched junction bases numbered 2, after V lost 5 bases and J lost 5 bases. CDR1 and CDR2 (germline): SGHTS, YDEGEE. The CDR3 spans 14 residues. DNA for the CDR3: TGTGCCAGCAGTCGACTAGCGGGGGACAATGAGCAGTTCTTC. It yields the protein CASSRLAGDNEQFF.

The chain recombines TRBV19 with TRBJ2-2; 12 bases map to TRBD2. The ends lost 7 bases at V and 0 bases at J; junction bases unmatched: 3. The CDR3 is 16 residues long. Germline V CDR1 and CDR2: LNHDA, SQIVND (reference sequence). CDR3 nucleotide sequence: TGTGCCAGTAAACTAGCGGGAGGTTCGAACACCGGGGAGCTGTTTTTT. Amino acid sequence: CASKLAGGSNTGELFF.

The V call is TRBV15, the J call TRBJ2-7, with a possible D match to TRBD2 (6 bases). Germline V gene lookup returns CDR1 LNHNV and CDR2 YYDKDF (reference sequence). Trimming stripped 0 bases from V and 5 bases from J, with 14 bases between. The length of the CDR3 is 15 residues. The CDR3 loop is CATSRDIAGRHEQYF. The CDR3 DNA reads TGTGCCACCAGCAGAGATATTGCGGGAAGGCACGAGCAGTACTTC.

This chain links TRBV2 with TRBJ1-5; tentative D call: TRBD1 (5 bases). The CDR3 loop spans 15 amino acids. Germline CDR1 reads SNHLY; CDR2 reads FYNNEI. The V gene lost 1 base and the J gene lost 9 bases, with 16 bases spanning the gap. This chain's CDR3 is CASSEEAARVAPQHF. The CDR3 bases are TGTGCCAGCAGTGAAGAGGCGGCCAGGGTGGCGCCCCAGCATTTT.

This chain joins TRBV1 and TRBJ2-7; TRBD2, the table's D call, was not compared with the DNA. TRBV1 is a pseudogene segment. This CDR3 spans 16 amino acids. Here the CDR3 reads CTSSQETGGPSYEQYF. CDR3 nucleotide sequence: TGCACCAGCAGCCAAGAAACGGGAGGGCCATCCTACGAGCAGTACTTC.

V and J are TRBV15 and TRBJ2-5, with TRBD2 matching 7 bases. This CDR3 contains 14 residues. Losses at the gene ends were 5 bases for V and 4 bases for J; bases not matched to a gene: 7. Per the germline V gene, CDR1 is LNHNV and CDR2 is YYDKDF (reference sequence). Here the CDR3 DNA reads TGTGCCACCAGCGGCCACAAGCGGGGAGAGACCCAGTACTTC. Its translation is CATSGHKRGETQYF. The whole variable domain, filled in from reference TRBV15 and TRBJ2-5, reads DAMVIQNPRYQVTQFGKPVTLSCSQTLNHNVMYWYQQKSSQAPKLLFHYYDKDFNNEADTPDNFQSRRPNTSFCFLDIRSPGLGDTAMYLCATSGHKRGETQYFGPGTRLLVL.

This sequence joins TRBV2 and TRBJ2-1, with a tentative D call TRBD1 (6 bases). There are 14 residues in the CDR3. Between the trimmed V and J ends, which lost 6 bases and 6 bases, there was a span of 15 bases. The germline gives CDR1 SNHLY, CDR2 FYNNEI. CDR3 DNA: TGTGCCAGCAGGGGGTTAAGGGGGAGCAATGAGCAGTTCTTC. This gives the protein CASRGLRGSNEQFF.

J is TRBJ2-3 and V is TRBV5-1, with 11 bases that match TRBD2. The germline CDR1 and CDR2 sequences are SGHRS and YFSETQ. J lost 7 bases, V lost 4 bases, and 8 bases had no gene match. The CDR3 extends over 15 amino acids. CDR3 DNA sequence: TGCGCCAGCAGCCCCGTAGCGGGAGGGACGAATACGCAGTATTTT. Amino acids: CASSPVAGGTNTQYF.

The chain links TRBV25-1 to TRBJ2-5; a weak D match, TRBD2 (5 bases). The CDR3 spans 14 residues. CDR1 and CDR2 from the germline V gene are MGHDK and SYGVNS. V was clipped by 2 bases and J by 3 bases, with 10 bases between them. Written as DNA, the CDR3 is TGTGCCAGCAGTGAAGGGAGAGGGAAAGAGACCCAGTACTTC. As protein: CASSEGRGKETQYF.

The chain uses TRBV7-2 and TRBJ1-5; D remains ambiguous. In germline, CDR1 is SGHTA, CDR2 FQGNSA. With 2 bases removed from V and 3 bases from J, the gap between germline ends came to 8 bases. This CDR3 contains 14 residues. The CDR3 region is CASSLRQLNQPQHF. The CDR3 bases are TGTGCCAGCAGCTTACGACAACTCAATCAGCCCCAGCATTTT.

This rearrangement joins TRBV30 to TRBJ1-2; D is unclear. Per germline, CDR1 GTSNPN and CDR2 SVGIG (reference sequence). V lost 0 bases, J lost 4 bases, and 9 bases lay in between. There are 13 residues in the CDR3. Written as DNA, the CDR3 is TGTGCCTGGAGTGTACGGGTGGGCTATGGCTACACCTTC. Translated, it gives CAWSVRVGYGYTF.

This clone was counted once. The genes are TRBV7-2 and TRBJ2-1; 9 nucleotides match TRBD2. Trimming at V came to 3 bases and at J to 5 bases, leaving 5 bases not matched to a gene. The CDR3 is 15 amino acids. Germline V CDR1 and CDR2: SGHTA, FQGNSA. Here the CDR3 reads CASSLGSGGNNEQFF. For the CDR3, the DNA is TGTGCCAGCAGCTTGGGTAGCGGGGGTAACAATGAGCAGTTCTTC. Based on the CDR3 plus reference TRBV7-2 and TRBJ2-1, the full variable domain is GAGVSQSPSNKVTEKGKDVELRCDPISGHTALYWYRQSLGQGLEFLIYFQGNSAPDKSGLPSDRFSAERTGGSVSTLTIQRTQQEDSAVYLCASSLGSGGNNEQFFGPGTRLTVL.

J is TRBJ2-2 and V is TRBV2; 12 bases map to TRBD2. Per germline, CDR1 SNHLY and CDR2 FYNNEI. The CDR3 has 16 amino acids. J lost 6 bases, V lost 2 bases, and 4 bases had no gene match. CDR3 protein: CASSELAGGPSGELFF. The CDR3 region has the DNA TGTGCCAGCAGTGAACTAGCGGGAGGGCCGTCCGGGGAGCTGTTTTTT.

The chain links TRBV11-2 to TRBJ2-5; maybe TRBD1 (7 bases). Germline V CDR1 and CDR2: SGHAT, FQNNGV. The CDR3 consists of 15 residues. The V end was cut by 6 bases, the J end by 4 bases, with 18 bases between. The CDR3 DNA is TGTGCCAGCAGTCAGGGGGGCGCAGGGAGAGAGACCCAGTACTTC. It translates to CASSQGGAGRETQYF.

This rearrangement joins TRBV5-4 to TRBJ2-4, with D tentatively TRBD1 (7 bases). Germline values: CDR1 SGHNT, CDR2 YYREEE (reference sequence). V was shortened by 3 bases and J by 0 bases, with 16 bases between the two germline ends. This CDR3 contains 17 residues. CDR3 protein: CASSSNHRGLAKNIQYF. The CDR3, as DNA: TGTGCCAGCAGCTCGAACCACAGGGGACTAGCCAAAAACATTCAGTACTTC.

The rearrangement links TRBV9 to TRBJ1-4; no definite D call. Germline V gene lookup returns CDR1 SGDLS and CDR2 YYNGEE. The V gene lost 4 bases and the J gene lost 10 bases, with 14 bases spanning the gap. This CDR3 contains 13 residues. The CDR3 nucleotides read TGTGCCAGCAGCACCGGGCACGCTGGAAAACTGTTTTTT. This encodes CASSTGHAGKLFF.

This rearrangement joins TRBV25-1 to TRBJ1-2; D is possibly TRBD1 (5 bases). The CDR3 spans 13 residues. Germline V gene lookup returns CDR1 MGHDK and CDR2 SYGVNS. V was shortened by 2 bases and J by 8 bases, with 12 bases between the two germline ends. CDR3 sequence reads: CASSEPGAGGYTF. The CDR3 region has the DNA TGTGCCAGCAGTGAACCCGGGGCAGGGGGCTACACCTTC.

The chain has TRBV7-2 and TRBJ2-1; D may correspond to TRBD1 or TRBD2 (6 bases each). The germline CDR1 and CDR2 sequences are SGHTA and FQGNSA. There are 16 residues in the CDR3. With 5 bases removed from V and 10 bases from J, the gap between germline ends came to 24 bases. DNA for the CDR3: TGTGCCAGCAGCCCCCCGAGGGGGGTTGGGGGTTGGGAGCAGTTCTTC. This translates into CASSPPRGVGGWEQFF.

The V and J genes are TRBV5-4 and TRBJ2-6, with 10 bases lining up with TRBD1. CDR1 is SGHNT and CDR2 is YYREEE in the germline V gene (reference sequence). This CDR3 spans 18 amino acids. V dropped 4 bases and J dropped 3; count of bases not matched to a gene: 10. Written as DNA, the CDR3 is TGTGCCAGCAGCCTGACAGGGGGCGGAATATTTGGGGCCAACGTCCTGACTTTC. Protein sequence: CASSLTGGGIFGANVLTF.

V is TRBV30 and J is TRBJ1-5; D is perhaps TRBD1 (5 bases). The germline V and J ends were trimmed by 3 bases and 7 bases, with 13 bases remaining between them. The CDR3 covers 13 residues. Germline CDR1 reads GTSNPN; CDR2 reads SVGIG (reference sequence). Written as DNA, the CDR3 is TGTGCCTGGAGCGGGGGGGTGTCACAGCCCCAGCATTTT. Translating it yields CAWSGGVSQPQHF.

The CDR3 sequence is CASRRDSRGTQYF. The DNA of the CDR3 is TGTGCCAGCAGGAGAGACAGCCGAGGGACCCAGTACTTC. J is TRBJ2-5 and V is TRBV7-9, with D perhaps matching TRBD1 (5 bases). V was cut by 6 bases and J by 7 bases, with 15 bases left in between. In germline, CDR1 is SEHNR, CDR2 FQNEAQ (reference sequence). This CDR3 has 13 residues.

The rearrangement uses TRBV7-2 and TRBJ2-3; D uncertain. Germline V CDR1 and CDR2: SGHTA, FQGNSA. Trimming pared 0 bases from V and 3 bases from J, leaving 4 bases between. The CDR3 contains 13 residues. Here the CDR3 reads CASSLAVTDTQYF. CDR3 coding DNA: TGTGCCAGCAGCTTAGCCGTGACAGATACGCAGTATTTT.

This chain links TRBV5-1 with TRBJ2-3, with 9 bases fitting TRBD2. CDR3 length: 15 residues. The V and J ends lost 6 bases and 5 bases, in that order; junction bases with no gene match: 10. CDR1 is SGHRS and CDR2 is YFSETQ in the germline V gene. The chain's CDR3 is CASKRAGGLIDTQYF. The CDR3 DNA sequence: TGCGCCAGCAAGAGGGCGGGAGGGCTCATAGATACGCAGTATTTT.

This chain joins TRBV6-5 and TRBJ2-7; 13 bases line up with TRBD2. Trimming cost V 2 bases and J 5 bases; bases outside gene matches: 6. The CDR3 has 16 amino acids. Per the germline V gene, CDR1 is MNHEY and CDR2 is SVGAGI. The DNA for the CDR3 is TGTGCCAGCAGTTACACCGGACTAGCGGGAGTGCACGAGCAGTACTTC. As protein: CASSYTGLAGVHEQYF.

The rearrangement joins TRBV7-2 to TRBJ2-2; the D is unclear. Deletions cut 3 bases from V and 2 bases from J, with 1 base between. Germline V gene data show CDR1 as SGHTA and CDR2 as FQGNSA. The CDR3 sequence is 12 residues long. The DNA of the CDR3 is TGTGCCAGCAGCTTTAACACCGGGGAGCTGTTTTTT. Translated, it gives CASSFNTGELFF.

V is TRBV7-9 and J is TRBJ2-1, with TRBD2 identical over 10 bases. V dropped 5 bases and J dropped 0; count of bases not matched to a gene: 13. The CDR3 length is 19 residues. The germline gives CDR1 SEHNR, CDR2 FQNEAQ (reference sequence). The DNA for the CDR3 is TGTGCCAGCAGCCCGCCCCCCAGCGGGAGGGCAAGCTCCTACAATGAGCAGTTCTTC. As protein: CASSPPPSGRASSYNEQFF.

The chain uses TRBV4-1 and TRBJ2-3; no reliable D call. The CDR3 covers 14 residues. Between the trimmed V and J ends, which lost 7 bases and 1 base, there was a span of 12 bases. Germline V lookup: CDR1 MGHRA, CDR2 YSYEKL. DNA for the CDR3: TGCGCCAGCAACTTGGCACTTGGCACAGATACGCAGTATTTT. Translation: CASNLALGTDTQYF.

This clone was detected only a few times. This rearrangement joins TRBV7-8 to TRBJ1-1, with D hard to call. The length of the CDR3 is 11 residues. CDR1 SGHVS and CDR2 FQNEAQ come from the germline V gene. V shed 8 bases and J shed 5 bases, with 9 bases lying between them. CDR3 protein: CASGGRTEAFF. In nucleotides, the CDR3 is TGTGCCAGCGGAGGAAGGACTGAAGCTTTCTTT.